These 19 T cell receptor beta chains originate from one sample sequenced in a study of OX40 agonist ivuxolimab in advanced cancers. Assay used: immunoSEQ multiplex PCR; TCRdb lists only in-frame clones, some missing. The table includes over 80,000 clones, around 85% detected once. The source material was CD4+ or CD8+ T cells sorted from blood, sampled in a trial of the OX40 agonist ivuxolimab. These receptors all stem from an adult with an advanced solid tumor such as melanoma, head and neck, liver or kidney cancer.

The chain uses TRBV6-5 and TRBJ1-6; a weak D match, TRBD1 (5 bases). CDR3 length: 14 amino acids. Between the trimmed V and J ends, which lost 10 bases and 8 bases, there was a span of 18 bases. Germline assignment: CDR1 MNHEY and CDR2 SVGAGI. Written as DNA, the CDR3 is TGTGCCACCAAAGGGGTCCGGCCTTATTCACCCCTCCACTTT. Amino acids: CATKGVRPYSPLHF.

The J gene is TRBJ1-4, the V gene TRBV5-5, with 7 bases identical to TRBD1. Germline CDR1 SGHKS, CDR2 YYEKEE (reference sequence). This CDR3 has 17 amino acids. With 2 bases clipped from V and 11 bases from J, the junction kept 18 bases outside the gene matches. The CDR3 DNA follows: TGTGCCAGCAGCTTCCGCCGGGACAGCGTTACGGGTGGTAAACTGTTTTTT. It encodes CASSFRRDSVTGGKLFF.

The chain carries TRBV9 and TRBJ2-3; the match to TRBD2 covers 7 bases. The CDR3 loop spans 15 amino acids. Losses at the gene ends were 4 bases for V and 5 bases for J; bases not matched to a gene: 10. In germline, CDR1 is SGDLS, CDR2 YYNGEE. CDR3 DNA sequence: TGTGCCAGCAGCCCCAGACTAGCCGGGGGAGATACGCAGTATTTT. This translates into CASSPRLAGGDTQYF.

V usage is TRBV27 and J usage is TRBJ1-2; 9 nucleotides match TRBD1. Germline trimming cut 8 bases from V and 2 bases from J; bases unmatched to any gene: 9. The CDR3 consists of 15 residues. The germline gives CDR1 MNHEY, CDR2 SMNVEV (reference sequence). The CDR3 loop reads CASRRTGQGNYGYTF. CDR3 in DNA: TGTGCCAGCCGCCGTACAGGACAGGGGAACTATGGCTACACCTTC.

This chain uses TRBV2 with TRBJ2-1, with TRBD2 matching 10 bases. The V and J ends lost 2 bases and 7 bases, in that order; junction bases with no gene match: 5. Germline loops: CDR1 SNHLY, CDR2 FYNNEI. This CDR3 region has 15 residues. The CDR3 loop reads CASSELAGVGNEQFF. The CDR3, as DNA: TGTGCCAGCAGTGAACTAGCGGGAGTAGGAAATGAGCAGTTCTTC. The full variable domain, its missing parts supplied by reference TRBV2 and TRBJ2-1, is EPEVTQTPSHQVTQMGQEVILRCVPISNHLYFYWYRQILGQKVEFLVSFYNNEISEKSEIFDDQFSVERPDGSNFTLKIRSTKLEDSAMYFCASSELAGVGNEQFFGPGTRLTVL.

The genes are TRBV25-1 and TRBJ2-1; the D call may be TRBD1 or TRBD2 (7 bases each). This CDR3 is 15 amino acids long. The germline gives CDR1 MGHDK, CDR2 SYGVNS. Between the trimmed V and J ends, which lost 3 bases and 4 bases, there was a span of 13 bases. The CDR3 nucleotides read TGTGCCAGCAGTGAGGCAGGGGGGGATTACAATGAGCAGTTCTTC. Translating it yields CASSEAGGDYNEQFF.

This clone came up once. A read error may account for a junction end that differs from germline. This rearrangement joins TRBV6-5 to TRBJ1-1; tentatively, D is TRBD1 (5 bases). The CDR3 runs 14 residues. The V gene's germline CDR1 is MNHEY and CDR2 SVGAGI. CDR3 in amino acids: CASSHSRAFLEAFF. In DNA form, the CDR3 reads TGTGCCAGCAGTCACTCCAGGGCATTCCTTGAAGCTTTCTTT.

The sample holds one count of this clone. The chain combines TRBV5-1 with TRBJ1-4; D is unresolved. The germline V and J ends were trimmed by 2 bases and 1 base, with 9 bases remaining between them. CDR1 SGHRS and CDR2 YFSETQ come from the germline V gene. The CDR3 is made up of 15 amino acids. CDR3 amino acids: CASSFNSETNEKLFF. CDR3 coding DNA: TGCGCCAGCAGCTTCAACAGTGAAACTAATGAAAAACTGTTTTTT.

The chain uses TRBV18 and TRBJ2-3; TRBD1 matches at 10 bases. The CDR3 runs 17 residues. Germline CDR1 reads KGHSH; CDR2 reads LQKENI. V was clipped by 3 bases and J by 2 bases; unmatched bases: 8. CDR3 sequence: CASSPFYGTGATDTQYF. CDR3 DNA: TGTGCCAGCTCACCGTTTTACGGGACAGGGGCCACAGATACGCAGTATTTT. The full variable domain, rest sourced from reference TRBV18 and TRBJ2-3, is NAGVMQNPRHLVRRRGQEARLRCSPMKGHSHVYWYRQLPEEGLKFMVYLQKENIIDESGMPKERFSAEFPKEGPSILRIQQVVRGDSAAYFCASSPFYGTGATDTQYFGPGTRLTVL.

The CDR3 coding sequence is TGCGCCAGCGGAACCGGACTAGCGGCGAACACCGGGGAGCTGTTTTTT. Translation gives CASGTGLAANTGELFF. The rearrangement links TRBV10-1 to TRBJ2-2, with TRBD2 identical over 10 bases. CDR3 size: 16 residues. The germline CDR1 and CDR2 sequences are WNHNN and SYGVQD (reference sequence). J lost 0 bases, V lost 8 bases, and 6 bases had no gene match.

The chain employs TRBV27 and TRBJ1-2, with D possibly being TRBD1 (6 bases). The CDR3 spans 13 residues. V was trimmed by 6 bases and J by 4 bases, leaving 12 bases between them. CDR1 and CDR2 from the germline V gene are MNHEY and SMNVEV (reference sequence). The CDR3 nucleotides are TGTGCCAGCAGAAAAACAGGGAGCTATGGCTACACCTTC. Its translation: CASRKTGSYGYTF.

The chain joins TRBV14 to TRBJ2-1; D ambiguous. V was pared by 1 base and J by 7 bases, with 2 bases between. Germline lookup yields CDR1 SGHDN and CDR2 FVKESK. The CDR3 covers 11 residues. The CDR3 spells CASSQVNEQFF. The CDR3 nucleotides read TGTGCCAGCAGCCAAGTGAATGAGCAGTTCTTC. The entire variable domain, with the rest obtained from reference TRBV14 and TRBJ2-1, is as follows: EAGVTQFPSHSVIEKGQTVTLRCDPISGHDNLYWYRRVMGKEIKFLLHFVKESKQDESGMPNNRFLAERTGGTYSTLKVQPAELEDSGVYFCASSQVNEQFFGPGTRLTVL.

The chain employs TRBV6-5 and TRBJ2-5, with 7 bases that match TRBD1. Germline lookup yields CDR1 MNHEY and CDR2 SVGAGI. Germline trimming cut 6 bases from V and 5 bases from J; bases unmatched to any gene: 3. This CDR3 spans 12 amino acids. The CDR3 bases are TGTGCCAGCAGCCTGACAGGGGAGACCCAGTACTTC. Its translation is CASSLTGETQYF.

V usage is TRBV12-5 and J usage is TRBJ1-5; D call uncertain. Trimming removed 0 bases from V and 1 base from J, with 7 bases in between. Germline CDR1 and CDR2: LGHNT and FRNRAP. The CDR3 has 15 amino acids. CDR3 sequence reads: CASGLVLGSNQPQHF. CDR3 bases: TGTGCTAGTGGTTTGGTATTGGGGAGCAATCAGCCCCAGCATTTT.

The chain links TRBV7-9 to TRBJ2-5, with D possibly matching TRBD1 (6 bases). The J call may not be correct, given that the DNA end is closer to TRBJ2-7. There are 14 residues in the CDR3. Germline V gene data show CDR1 as SEHNR and CDR2 as FQNEAQ (reference sequence). The DNA for the CDR3 is TGTGCCAGCAGCTTAACCCAGGGGCAGGGCGAGCAGTACTTC. Amino acids: CASSLTQGQGEQYF.

Comment on this clone: Within the sample, other DNA sequences also encode this same CDR3. The chain is built from TRBV19 and TRBJ1-2, with D possibly being TRBD1 (5 bases). Germline-derived CDR1 and CDR2 are LNHDA and SQIVND (reference sequence). This CDR3 region has 16 residues. V lost 4 bases, J lost 3 bases, and 18 bases lay in between. The CDR3 loop reads CASSTKGLWGYYGYTF. The CDR3 coding sequence is TGTGCCAGTAGTACTAAGGGCCTGTGGGGCTACTATGGCTACACCTTC. The full variable domain, its missing parts supplied by reference TRBV19 and TRBJ1-2, is DGGITQSPKYLFRKEGQNVTLSCEQNLNHDAMYWYRQDPGQGLRLIYYSQIVNDFQKGDIAEGYSVSREKKESFPLTVTSAQKNPTAFYLCASSTKGLWGYYGYTFGSGTRLTVV.

The CDR3 nucleotides read TGTGCCAGCAGTTCCAGAATGGAGACCCAGTACTTC. Its translation is CASSSRMETQYF. The chain joins TRBV2 to TRBJ2-5; D gene ambiguous. The germline V and J ends were trimmed by 5 bases and 5 bases, with 9 bases remaining between them. The germline V gene has CDR1 SNHLY and CDR2 FYNNEI. This CDR3 has 12 amino acids.

This clone was picked up a small number of times. This chain connects TRBV7-4 to TRBJ2-3; D possibly matches TRBD1 or TRBD2 (5 bases each). The CDR3 has 18 amino acids. CDR1 and CDR2 from the germline V gene are SGHVT and SQSDAQ. Deletions cut 1 base from V and 0 bases from J, with 17 bases between. CDR3 protein: CASSLEVSRGSSTDTQYF. The CDR3 DNA follows: TGTGCCAGCAGCTTAGAAGTTAGTCGGGGCTCTAGCACAGATACGCAGTATTTT.

CDR3 in amino acids: CASSMPSGSSYEQYF. The CDR3 DNA follows: TGTGCCAGTAGTATGCCTAGCGGGAGCTCCTACGAGCAGTACTTC. The chain uses TRBV19 and TRBJ2-7; 10 bases line up with TRBD2. Germline loops: CDR1 LNHDA, CDR2 SQIVND (reference sequence). This CDR3 region has 15 residues. After removal of 3 bases from V and 0 bases from J, the junction contained 2 bases not matched to a gene. Supplemented by reference TRBV19 and TRBJ2-7, the full variable domain reads DGGITQSPKYLFRKEGQNVTLSCEQNLNHDAMYWYRQDPGQGLRLIYYSQIVNDFQKGDIAEGYSVSREKKESFPLTVTSAQKNPTAFYLCASSMPSGSSYEQYFGPGTRLTVT.